The 20 T cell receptor beta chains reported below all come from one sample, sequenced in a study of blood T cells in healthy people across ages. PCR was performed a second time for about 7 to 11 cycles using a sample-barcoded 5' primer and a J-beta primer mix. Each CDR3 protein gets one entry after TCRdb re-called the 5' RACE reads with MiXCR. Here the sample spans 650,000 to 1,000,000 distinct CDR3 sequences, 36% being singletons. Specimen: blood. The origin of the receptors is a man aged 18 to 30 in good health.

A few counts support this clonotype. The CDR3 DNA sequence: TGTGCCAGCAGCTCCAGCAGCGGTACAGATACGCAGTATTTT. It is translated as CASSSSSGTDTQYF. The chain couples TRBV7-2 to TRBJ2-3; TRBD2 might be the D (5 bases). The germline V gene encodes CDR1 SGHTA and CDR2 FQGNSA. The CDR3 extends over 14 amino acids. V was trimmed by 4 bases and J by 3 bases, leaving 11 bases between them. The full variable domain, in which reference TRBV7-2 and TRBJ2-3 provide the parts outside the CDR3, is GAGVSQSPSNKVTEKGKDVELRCDPISGHTALYWYRQSLGQGLEFLIYFQGNSAPDKSGLPSDRFSAERTGGSVSTLTIQRTQQEDSAVYLCASSSSSGTDTQYFGPGTRLTVL.

The J gene is TRBJ2-1, the V gene TRBV4-3; 9 positions agree with TRBD2. The CDR3 loop spans 15 amino acids. The germline V gene encodes CDR1 LGHNA and CDR2 YSLEER. The V segment lost 4 bases and the J segment 9 bases; nucleotides outside the gene matches: 10. The CDR3 here is CASSPAGLALGEQFF. DNA of the CDR3: TGCGCCAGCAGCCCCGCAGGACTAGCGTTAGGTGAGCAGTTCTTC.

This clonotype was recorded many times. The rearrangement links TRBV7-2 to TRBJ1-1, with D uncertain. The CDR3 has 15 amino acids. Germline CDR1 reads SGHTA; CDR2 reads FQGNSA. The germline V and J ends were trimmed by 0 bases and 0 bases, with 8 bases remaining between them. The CDR3 region has the DNA TGTGCCAGCAGCTTAGCTGGAGGATTGAACACTGAAGCTTTCTTT. As protein: CASSLAGGLNTEAFF.

The chain couples TRBV10-3 to TRBJ1-5, with D maybe TRBD1 (6 bases). Trimming left V 10 bases short and J 7 bases short, with 17 bases between. Germline-derived CDR1 and CDR2 are ENHRY and SYGVKD. The CDR3 runs to 13 residues. Here the CDR3 DNA reads TGTGCCACCGCTCCGGGACATCCCCAGCCCCAGCATTTT. Protein: CATAPGHPQPQHF.

This clonotype was recorded many times. The V and J genes are TRBV12-3 or TRBV12-4 and TRBJ2-3; D ambiguous. V shed 6 bases and J shed 2 bases, with 3 bases lying between them. The length of the CDR3 is 11 residues. The CDR3: CASRYTDTQYF. CDR3 sequence (DNA): TGTGCCAGCAGGTACACAGATACGCAGTATTTT.

This clonotype was recorded a few times. The genes are TRBV20-1 and TRBJ1-4; no clear D. CDR1 and CDR2 from the germline V gene are DFQATT and SNEGSKA (reference sequence). This CDR3 has 14 amino acids. V was pared by 3 bases and J by 7 bases, with 15 bases between. In DNA form, the CDR3 reads TGCAGTGCTAGTAATGTGGGTGAGGGTGAAAAACTGTTTTTT. Amino acid sequence: CSASNVGEGEKLFF.

The V and J genes are TRBV5-1 and TRBJ1-4; D not resolved. The CDR3 runs 12 residues. Germline V lookup: CDR1 SGHRS, CDR2 YFSETQ. The V gene lost 3 bases and the J gene lost 7 bases, with 7 bases spanning the gap. The CDR3 DNA is TGCGCCAGCAGCTCGAGCGGTGAAAAACTGTTTTTT. This codes for CASSSSGEKLFF.

This clonotype was observed a few times. This sequence joins TRBV6-1 and TRBJ1-1; 7 bases align to TRBD1. This CDR3 has 13 residues. V shed 8 bases and J 4 bases; nucleotides not matched to a gene: 7. Germline loops: CDR1 MNHNS, CDR2 SASEGT. CDR3 nucleotide sequence: TGTGCCAGCCCGACAGGGATAGGCACTGAAGCTTTCTTT. It yields the protein CASPTGIGTEAFF.

The V call is TRBV7-2, the J call TRBJ2-1; tentatively, D is TRBD1 or TRBD2 (5 bases each). This CDR3 spans 14 amino acids. Trimming shortened V by 4 bases and J by 6 bases, and 13 bases separated the two germline ends. The germline V gene has CDR1 SGHTA and CDR2 FQGNSA. The CDR3 sequence: CASSSAGTLNEQFF. CDR3 nucleotide sequence: TGTGCCAGCAGCTCCGCCGGGACCCTCAATGAGCAGTTCTTC.

The chain recombines TRBV28 with TRBJ2-7; 11 positions agree with TRBD1. Near its end, the DNA agrees better with TRBJ2-5, so the J call may be wrong. Germline V gives CDR1 MDHEN, CDR2 SYDVKM. CDR3 length: 16 amino acids. The DNA of the CDR3 is TGTGCCAGCAGCGGCCGTTACGGGACAGGGGGAGAGACCCAGTACTTC. This codes for CASSGRYGTGGETQYF.

J is TRBJ1-1 and V is TRBV19; a possible D gene is TRBD1 (5 bases). This CDR3 comprises 14 residues. Trimming left V 5 bases short and J 7 bases short, with 17 bases between. The V gene's germline CDR1 is LNHDA and CDR2 SQIVND (reference sequence). The CDR3 sequence: CASSVTGEWGEAFF. The CDR3 DNA reads TGTGCCAGTAGTGTAACAGGAGAGTGGGGTGAAGCTTTCTTT.

This clonotype was picked up many times. The CDR3 coding sequence is TGTGCCAGCTCACCACCGGAGACCCCCTGGGAAAAACTGTTTTTT. Its protein product is CASSPPETPWEKLFF. V is TRBV18 and J is TRBJ1-4; D gene ambiguous. The CDR3 has 15 residues. Trimming left V 0 bases short and J 8 bases short, with 13 bases between. Germline V gives CDR1 KGHSH, CDR2 LQKENI.

As regards this clonotype: A read error is possible here, since a much larger clone lies one base away. The rearrangement uses TRBV10-3 and TRBJ2-6; D might be TRBD1 (5 bases). Germline CDR1 and CDR2: ENHRY and SYGVKD. The CDR3 is 17 amino acids. Here the CDR3 reads CAISEDRIKAGANVPTF. The CDR3 region has the DNA TGTGCCATCAGTGAAGACAGAATCAAGGCTGGGGCCAACGTCCCGACTTTC.

About this clonotype: The junction departs from germline at one end; a sequencing error may be responsible. CDR3 sequence reads: CSVESGGLYNVQFF. CDR3 in DNA: TGCAGCGTTGAATCGGGGGGGCTCTACAATGTGCAGTTCTTC. The chain carries TRBV29-1 and TRBJ2-1; TRBD2 matches at 8 bases. From germline, CDR1 is SQVTM and CDR2 ANQGSEA. CDR3 length: 14 residues.

This clonotype was observed a few times. The CDR3 region has the DNA TGTGCCAGCAGAGGCTCAGGGGCTTATTCACCCCTCCACTTT. This translates into CASRGSGAYSPLHF. The rearrangement joins TRBV2 to TRBJ1-6; tentatively, D is TRBD1 (6 bases). Per germline, CDR1 SNHLY and CDR2 FYNNEI. V was trimmed by 6 bases and J by 8 bases, leaving 14 bases between them. The CDR3 loop spans 14 amino acids.

Remarks on this clonotype: A read error is possible here, since a much larger clone lies one base away. The chain links TRBV4-2 to TRBJ2-3; D ambiguous. The CDR3 contains 13 residues. Between the trimmed V and J ends, which lost 11 bases and 1 base, there was a span of 13 bases. CDR1 LGHNA and CDR2 YNFKEQ come from the germline V gene. The CDR3 protein is CAGADRGTDTQYF. The CDR3 nucleotides are TGTGCCGGCGCAGATCGGGGCACAGATACGCAGTATTTT.

The V and J genes are TRBV2 and TRBJ2-3, with 7 positions matching TRBD2. Germline-derived CDR1 and CDR2 are SNHLY and FYNNEI. CDR3 length equals 13 residues. After removal of 5 bases from V and 6 bases from J, the junction contained 5 bases not matched to a gene. This CDR3 reads CASSRDGGDTQYF. The CDR3 DNA sequence: TGTGCCAGCAGTCGGGACGGGGGGGATACGCAGTATTTT.

V and J are TRBV12-3 or TRBV12-4 and TRBJ2-2; 9 nucleotides match TRBD1. J was trimmed by 5 bases and V by 4 bases; bases with no gene match: 5. This CDR3 spans 15 amino acids. CDR3 amino acids: CASSWGTGLTGELFF. The CDR3 region has the DNA TGTGCCAGCAGTTGGGGGACAGGGTTGACCGGGGAGCTGTTTTTT.

The chain is built from TRBV10-2 and TRBJ2-7; 8 nucleotides match TRBD2. Per germline, CDR1 WSHSY and CDR2 SAAADI. This CDR3 comprises 14 residues. Trimming took 8 bases from V and 7 from J; bases not matched to a gene: 13. The CDR3 region is CASRLPGGVPEQYF. The CDR3 DNA follows: TGCGCCAGCCGCCTGCCCGGGGGGGTCCCTGAGCAGTACTTC.

This clonotype has ten or more counts. The chain recombines TRBV20-1 with TRBJ2-7; TRBD2 matches 9 bases. Trimming took 3 bases from V and 3 from J; bases not matched to a gene: 9. Germline loops: CDR1 DFQATT, CDR2 SNEGSKA (reference sequence). CDR3 size: 15 residues. Here the CDR3 DNA reads TGCAGTGCTAGTAGAGCGGGGGGCTTAATCTACGAGCAGTACTTC. This gives the protein CSASRAGGLIYEQYF.